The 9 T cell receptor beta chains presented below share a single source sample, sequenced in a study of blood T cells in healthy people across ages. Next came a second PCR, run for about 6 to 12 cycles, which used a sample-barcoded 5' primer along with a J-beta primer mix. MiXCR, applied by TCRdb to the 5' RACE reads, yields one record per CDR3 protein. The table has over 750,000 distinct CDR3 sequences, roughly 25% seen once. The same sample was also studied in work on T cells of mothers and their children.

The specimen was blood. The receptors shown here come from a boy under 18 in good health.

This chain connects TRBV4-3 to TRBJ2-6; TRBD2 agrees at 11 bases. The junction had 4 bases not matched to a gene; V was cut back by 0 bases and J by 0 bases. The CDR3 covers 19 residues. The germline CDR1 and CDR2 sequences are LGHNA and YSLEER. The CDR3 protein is CASSQDSGGADSGANVLTF. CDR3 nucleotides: TGCGCCAGCAGCCAAGATAGCGGGGGGGCCGACTCTGGGGCCAACGTCCTGACTTTC.

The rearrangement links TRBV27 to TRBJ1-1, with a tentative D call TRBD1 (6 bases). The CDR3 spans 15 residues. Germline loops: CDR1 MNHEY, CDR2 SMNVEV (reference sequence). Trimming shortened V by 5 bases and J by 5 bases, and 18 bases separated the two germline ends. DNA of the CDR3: TGTGCCAGCAGTCCGCCTTCAGGGGTTGGGACTGAAGCTTTCTTT. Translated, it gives CASSPPSGVGTEAFF.

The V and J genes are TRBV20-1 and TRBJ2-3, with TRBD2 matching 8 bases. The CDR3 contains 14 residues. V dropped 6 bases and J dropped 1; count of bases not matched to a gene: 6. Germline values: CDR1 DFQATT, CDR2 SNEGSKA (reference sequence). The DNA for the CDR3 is TGCAGTGCCCCCACAGCGGGGGGCACAGATACGCAGTATTTT. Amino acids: CSAPTAGGTDTQYF.

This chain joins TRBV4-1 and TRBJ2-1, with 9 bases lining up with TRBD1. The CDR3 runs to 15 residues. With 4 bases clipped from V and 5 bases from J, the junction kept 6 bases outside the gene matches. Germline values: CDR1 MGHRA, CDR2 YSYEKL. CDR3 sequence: CASSRTRDRDNEQFF. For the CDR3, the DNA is TGCGCCAGCAGCCGGACCCGGGACAGGGACAATGAGCAGTTCTTC.

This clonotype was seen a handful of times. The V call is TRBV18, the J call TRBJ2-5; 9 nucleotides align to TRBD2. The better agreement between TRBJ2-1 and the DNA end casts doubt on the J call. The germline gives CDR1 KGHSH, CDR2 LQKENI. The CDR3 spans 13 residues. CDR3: CASSGLANNEQFF. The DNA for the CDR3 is TGTGCCAGCTCCGGACTAGCGAACAATGAGCAGTTCTTC.

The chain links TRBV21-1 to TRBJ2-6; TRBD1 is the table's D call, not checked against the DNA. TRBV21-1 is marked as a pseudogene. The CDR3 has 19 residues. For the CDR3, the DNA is TGTGCCAGCAACTTATGTCCGGGACAGGGGGCGCGCGGGGCCAACGTCCTGACTTTC. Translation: CASNLCPGQGARGANVLTF.

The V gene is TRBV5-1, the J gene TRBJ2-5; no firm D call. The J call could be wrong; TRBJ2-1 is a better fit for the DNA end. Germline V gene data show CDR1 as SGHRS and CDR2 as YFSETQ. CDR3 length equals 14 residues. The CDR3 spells CASSPPVGADEQFF. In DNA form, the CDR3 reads TGCGCCAGCAGCCCACCCGTTGGAGCAGATGAGCAGTTCTTC.

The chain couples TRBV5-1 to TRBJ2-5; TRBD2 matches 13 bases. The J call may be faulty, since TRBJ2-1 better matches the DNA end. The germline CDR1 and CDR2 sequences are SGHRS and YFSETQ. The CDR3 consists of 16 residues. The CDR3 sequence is CASSLGTSGSGNEQFF. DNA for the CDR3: TGCGCCAGCAGCTTGGGGACTAGCGGGAGTGGGAATGAGCAGTTCTTC.

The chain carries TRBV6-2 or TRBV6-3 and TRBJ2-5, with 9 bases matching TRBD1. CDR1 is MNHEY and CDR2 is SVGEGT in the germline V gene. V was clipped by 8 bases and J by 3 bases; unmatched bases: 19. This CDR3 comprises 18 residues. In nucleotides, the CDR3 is TGTGCCAGCTCCCGCCCGGGACAGGGACCGTTCGGGGAAGAGACCCAGTACTTC. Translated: CASSRPGQGPFGEETQYF.